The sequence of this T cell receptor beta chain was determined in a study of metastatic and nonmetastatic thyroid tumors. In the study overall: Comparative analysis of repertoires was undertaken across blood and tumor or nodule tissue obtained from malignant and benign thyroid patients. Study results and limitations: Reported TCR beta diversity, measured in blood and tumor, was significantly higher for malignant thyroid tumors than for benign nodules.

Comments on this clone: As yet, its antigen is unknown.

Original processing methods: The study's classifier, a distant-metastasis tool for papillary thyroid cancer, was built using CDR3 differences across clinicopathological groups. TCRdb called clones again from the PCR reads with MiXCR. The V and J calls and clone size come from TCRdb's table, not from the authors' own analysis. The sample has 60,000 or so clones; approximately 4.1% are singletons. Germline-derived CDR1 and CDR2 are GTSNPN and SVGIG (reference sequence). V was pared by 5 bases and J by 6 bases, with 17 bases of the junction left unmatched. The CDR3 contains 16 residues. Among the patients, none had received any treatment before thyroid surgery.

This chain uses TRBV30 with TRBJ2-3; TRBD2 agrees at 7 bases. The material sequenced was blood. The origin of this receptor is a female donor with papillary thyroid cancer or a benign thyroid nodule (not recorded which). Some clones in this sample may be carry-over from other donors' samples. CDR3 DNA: TGTGCCTGGGGCAAAAAACGAGAGGGAGGGGTTGATACGCAGTATTTT. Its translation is CAWGKKREGGVDTQYF. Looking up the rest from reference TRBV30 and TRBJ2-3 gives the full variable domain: SQTIHQWPATLVQPVGSPLSLECTVEGTSNPNLYWYRQAAGRGLQLLFYSVGIGQISSEVPQNLSASRPQDRQFILSSKKLLLSDSGFYLCAWGKKREGGVDTQYFGPGTRLTVL.